This record concerns one T cell receptor beta chain sequence. This sample is drawn from a study of blood T cell repertoires in COVID-19. Sequencing was performed with immunoSEQ multiplex PCR; in TCRdb, only in-frame clones are kept and a portion is missing. This sample has 70,000 or so clones; 87% occur once, and the top ten carry 15% to 20%. The V segment lost 1 base and the J segment 8 bases; nucleotides outside the gene matches: 3. This CDR3 is 14 amino acids long. Germline CDR1 reads ENHRY; CDR2 reads SYGVKD. Sequenced input: peripheral blood. The clonotype was recovered from a woman older than 75 with acute or convalescent COVID-19. This chain uses TRBV10-3 with TRBJ2-1, with TRBD2 identical over 9 bases. Here the CDR3 DNA reads TGTGCCATCAGTGAGTTAGCGGGAGTCCATGAGCAGTTCTTC. Translated, it gives CAISELAGVHEQFF.